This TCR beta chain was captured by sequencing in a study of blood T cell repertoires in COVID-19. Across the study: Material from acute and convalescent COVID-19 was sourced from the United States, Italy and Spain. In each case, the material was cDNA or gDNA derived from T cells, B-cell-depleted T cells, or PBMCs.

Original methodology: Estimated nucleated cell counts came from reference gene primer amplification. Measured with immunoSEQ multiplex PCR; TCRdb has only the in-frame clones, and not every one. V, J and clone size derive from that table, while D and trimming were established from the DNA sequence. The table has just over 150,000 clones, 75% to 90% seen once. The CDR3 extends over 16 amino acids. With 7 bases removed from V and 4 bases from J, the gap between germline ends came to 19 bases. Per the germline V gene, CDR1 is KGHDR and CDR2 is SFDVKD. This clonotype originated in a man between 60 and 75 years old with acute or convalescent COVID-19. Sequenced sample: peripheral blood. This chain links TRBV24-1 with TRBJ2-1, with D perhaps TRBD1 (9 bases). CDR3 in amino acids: CATSTIAGQGYNEQFF. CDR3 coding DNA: TGTGCCACCAGCACGATAGCGGGACAGGGATACAATGAGCAGTTCTTC.